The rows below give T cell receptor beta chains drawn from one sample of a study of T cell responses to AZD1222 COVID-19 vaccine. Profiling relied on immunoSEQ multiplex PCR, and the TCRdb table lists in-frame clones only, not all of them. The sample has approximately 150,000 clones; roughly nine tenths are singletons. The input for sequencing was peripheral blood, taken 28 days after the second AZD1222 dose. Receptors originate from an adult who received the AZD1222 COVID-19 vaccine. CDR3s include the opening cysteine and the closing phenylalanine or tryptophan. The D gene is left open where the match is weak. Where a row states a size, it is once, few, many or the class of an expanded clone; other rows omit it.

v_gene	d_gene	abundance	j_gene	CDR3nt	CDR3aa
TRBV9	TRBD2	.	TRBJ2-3	TGTGCCAGCAGCGTAGAAGCGACTAGCGGCAACACAGATACGCAGTATTTT	CASSVEATSGNTDTQYF
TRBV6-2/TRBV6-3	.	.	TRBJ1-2	TGTGCCAGCAGCTTCCCGGGGGAGGGCAGCTACACCTTC	CASSFPGEGSYTF
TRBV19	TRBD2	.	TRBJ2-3	TGTGCCAGTAGTAGGACTAGCGGCACAGATACGCAGTATTTT	CASSRTSGTDTQYF
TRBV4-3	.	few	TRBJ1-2	TGCGCCAGCAGGCTCAACCCAGGGAGTGGCTACACCTTC	CASRLNPGSGYTF
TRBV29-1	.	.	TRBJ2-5	TGCAGCGTTGAGTTGCGACAGAAAGAGACCCAGTACTTC	CSVELRQKETQYF
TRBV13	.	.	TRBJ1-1	TGTGCCAGCAGCCAATCCGTGGGGGGCACTGAAGCTTTCTTT	CASSQSVGGTEAFF
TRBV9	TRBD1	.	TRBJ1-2	TGTGCCAGCAGCCTTGGGACAGGGGGCTACACCTTC	CASSLGTGGYTF
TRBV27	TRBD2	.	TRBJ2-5	TGTGCCAGCAGTTTAAGGCGGGAGTTTGGGACCCAGTACTTC	CASSLRREFGTQYF
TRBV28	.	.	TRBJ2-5	TGTGCCAGCAGTCCCCGGGACAACCAAGAGACCCAGTACTTC	CASSPRDNQETQYF
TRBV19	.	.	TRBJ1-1	TGTGCCAGTAGCCGTAGGGTCCAGACTGAAGCTTTCTTT	CASSRRVQTEAFF
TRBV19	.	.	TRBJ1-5	TGTGCCAGTAGTACATACTCGCCTAATTTTTCGATCCAGCCCCAGCATTTT	CASSTYSPNFSIQPQHF
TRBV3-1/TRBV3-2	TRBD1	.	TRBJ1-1	TGTGCCAGCAGCCACGGATCTGGGGGACAGGCGGTTAAGTTT	CASSHGSGGQAVKF
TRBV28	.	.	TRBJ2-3	TGTGCCAGCAGTCTTAAGGATAGGACGTCGTATTTT	CASSLKDRTSYF
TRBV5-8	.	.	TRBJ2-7	TGTGCCAGCAGCTTGTTTGTGTTAGAAGGGAACCTCTACGAGCAGTACTTC	CASSLFVLEGNLYEQYF
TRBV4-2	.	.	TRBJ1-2	TGTGCCAGCAGCCAGGCAGCTTCTAACTATGGCTACACCTTC	CASSQAASNYGYTF
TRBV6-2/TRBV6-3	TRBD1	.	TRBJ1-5	TGTGCCAGCAGCCCACCGGGACAGGGAAAAGGGGCCCGTCAGCCCCAGCATTTT	CASSPPGQGKGARQPQHF
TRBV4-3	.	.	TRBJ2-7	TGCGCCAGCAGCCAAGTCATCGGCAACACCTACGAGCAGTACTTC	CASSQVIGNTYEQYF
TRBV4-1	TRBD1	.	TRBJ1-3	TGCGCCAGCAGCCAACCGAGGGACAGGGGCGGACGAAACACCATATATTTT	CASSQPRDRGGRNTIYF
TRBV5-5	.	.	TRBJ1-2	TGTGCCAGCAGCTTCTGGCAGAGTTACTATGGCTACACCTTC	CASSFWQSYYGYTF
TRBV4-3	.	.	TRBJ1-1	TGCGCCAGCAGCCAAGAACAAACAGCTGAAGCTTTCTTT	CASSQEQTAEAFF
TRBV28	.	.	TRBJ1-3	TGTGCCAGCAGCCCATACCCCGGGGAATGGGGGGACTCTGGAAACACCATATATTTT	CASSPYPGEWGDSGNTIYF
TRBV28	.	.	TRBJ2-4	TGTGCCAGCAGTCTCGGGGGTAACAGGGCCAATGACATTCAGTACTTC	CASSLGGNRANDIQYF
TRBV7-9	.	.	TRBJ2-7	TGTGCCAGCAGCTTACCCACAGGGGAGGGGGCTTACGAGCAGTACTTC	CASSLPTGEGAYEQYF
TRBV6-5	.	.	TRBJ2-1	TGTGCCAGCAGTTACGAAGGCCTCCCCTACAATGAGCAGTTCTTC	CASSYEGLPYNEQFF
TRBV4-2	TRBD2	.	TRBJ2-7	TGTGCCAGCAGCCAAGATGCGGGAGGTTCCTACGAGCAGTACTTC	CASSQDAGGSYEQYF
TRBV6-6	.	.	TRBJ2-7	TGTGCCAGCAGTTACGCCCAACTAGCTTCCCTCGAGCAGTACTTC	CASSYAQLASLEQYF
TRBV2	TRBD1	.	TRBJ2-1	TGTGCCAGCAGGGCAGGGGGAGATGAGCAGTTCTTC	CASRAGGDEQFF
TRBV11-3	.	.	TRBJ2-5	TGTGCCAGCAGCTCAGGCGGGACAAGCCACCAAGAGACCCAGTACTTC	CASSSGGTSHQETQYF
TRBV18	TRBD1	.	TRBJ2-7	TGTGCCAGTCGACAGGGGGTTTCCTACGAGCAGTACTTC	CASRQGVSYEQYF
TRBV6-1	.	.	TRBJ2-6	TGTGCCAGCAGTGAAGCTGAGTCCTCTGGGGCCAACGTCCTGACTTTC	CASSEAESSGANVLTF
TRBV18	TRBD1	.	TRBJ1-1	TGTGCCAGCTCACTAGGGACAGGGGGGTTAAACACTGAAGCTTTCTTT	CASSLGTGGLNTEAFF